This entry lists 29 T cell receptor beta chains sequenced from one sample in a study of shared clonotypes between healthy human individuals. The method was immunoSEQ multiplex PCR; TCRdb's version includes in-frame clones alone and lacks a portion of them. The table includes 1.5 million to 2.5 million clones, roughly 95% detected once. In the naive CD8 group, cells lacked CD45RO and were positively selected for CCR7, so terminally differentiated effector memory CD45RA+ cells were left out. Sample: naive CD8+ T cells sorted from blood. The source is a man younger than 35 in good health.

CDR3 loop: CSVAPNGDEQFF. The CDR3 nucleotides are TGCAGCGTTGCACCCAATGGGGATGAGCAGTTCTTC. This rearrangement joins TRBV29-1 to TRBJ2-1, with D unclear. Looked up from germline, CDR1 is SQVTM and CDR2 is ANQGSEA. This CDR3 spans 12 amino acids. V dropped 4 bases and J dropped 8 bases, with 12 bases sitting between them.

This chain uses TRBV7-2 with TRBJ2-5; D is uncertain. Trimming took off 4 bases at V and 2 bases at J, with 8 bases between the two ends. The CDR3 has 13 residues. Germline CDR1 is SGHTA and CDR2 is FQGNSA. In nucleotides, the CDR3 is TGTGCCAGCAGCTCTGGGATGCAAGAGACCCAGTACTTC. Residues: CASSSGMQETQYF.

CDR3: CASSQQPQGFRATYEQYF. DNA for the CDR3: TGCGCCAGCAGCCAACAACCTCAGGGTTTTAGGGCTACATACGAGCAGTACTTC. V gene TRBV5-1 combines with J gene TRBJ2-7; tentatively, D is TRBD1 (5 bases). The CDR3 is 18 residues long. Germline V gives CDR1 SGHRS, CDR2 YFSETQ. Trimming cost V 4 bases and J 4 bases, with 27 bases left between them.

As for this clone: Its ends do not fully match the called genes, so a read error is possible. This chain connects TRBV7-7 to TRBJ1-5, with 9 bases fitting TRBD1. Germline assignment: CDR1 SSHAT and CDR2 FNYEAQ (reference sequence). The CDR3 totals 15 residues. CDR3 DNA: TGTGCTAGCAGCTTTCGGACAGGGGCAGGTCAGCCCCAGCATTTT. It is translated as CASSFRTGAGQPQHF.

V is TRBV27 and J is TRBJ2-7, with TRBD2 as a possible D gene (5 bases). CDR1 and CDR2 from the germline V gene are MNHEY and SMNVEV (reference sequence). Deletions cut 4 bases from V and 1 base from J, with 17 bases between. This CDR3 has 16 residues. The CDR3, as DNA: TGTGCCAGCAGTTGGGCGGGTGGGAGACTATCCTACGAGCAGTACTTC. Its protein product is CASSWAGGRLSYEQYF.

V is TRBV10-3 and J is TRBJ2-5, with D possibly matching TRBD2 (6 bases). The germline V gene has CDR1 ENHRY and CDR2 SYGVKD. V was clipped by 8 bases and J by 4 bases, with 14 bases between them. The CDR3 is made up of 13 amino acids. For the CDR3, the DNA is TGTGCCATCCTCGACGTGGGGGGAGAGACCCAGTACTTC. Its translation is CAILDVGGETQYF.

This chain connects TRBV7-3 to TRBJ1-1; 7 nucleotides match TRBD1. Germline values: CDR1 SGHTA, CDR2 FQGTGA. CDR3 size: 14 residues. The ends lost 6 bases at V and 4 bases at J; junction bases unmatched: 8. This CDR3 reads CASSQNRGGTEAFF. CDR3 DNA sequence: TGTGCCAGCAGTCAAAACAGGGGAGGCACTGAAGCTTTCTTT.

Turning to this clone: The same CDR3 is also encoded by other DNA sequences in this sample. J is TRBJ1-1 and V is TRBV7-6, with D uncertain. The length of the CDR3 is 15 residues. Germline values: CDR1 SGHVS, CDR2 FNYEAQ. Trimming pared 0 bases from V and 1 base from J, leaving 9 bases between. The DNA of the CDR3 is TGTGCCAGCAGCTTAGCCCCGGGAGAGAACACTGAAGCTTTCTTT. As protein: CASSLAPGENTEAFF.

Remarks on this clone: Other DNA variants within this sample encode the same CDR3. The chain combines TRBV5-1 with TRBJ2-1; a possible D gene is TRBD2 (6 bases). Germline CDR1 reads SGHRS; CDR2 reads YFSETQ. The V gene lost 2 bases and the J gene lost 2 bases, with 11 bases spanning the gap. The CDR3 consists of 15 residues. The CDR3 protein is CASSLSSGAYNEQFF. The CDR3 DNA reads TGCGCCAGCAGCTTATCCTCGGGGGCCTACAATGAGCAGTTCTTC.

This clone appeared a single time. The genes are TRBV4-1 and TRBJ2-5; D unclear. The CDR3 covers 14 residues. Looked up from germline, CDR1 is MGHRA and CDR2 is YSYEKL. The V gene lost 1 base and the J gene lost 2 bases, with 8 bases spanning the gap. CDR3 sequence: CASSQAYKQETQYF. CDR3 sequence (DNA): TGCGCCAGCAGCCAAGCCTACAAGCAAGAGACCCAGTACTTC.

The V call is TRBV9, the J call TRBJ1-2; D is ambiguous. Germline V lookup: CDR1 SGDLS, CDR2 YYNGEE. The V and J ends lost 0 bases and 2 bases respectively, with 11 bases between them. This CDR3 comprises 15 residues. The chain's CDR3 is CASSVEGSSNYGYTF. In nucleotides, the CDR3 is TGTGCCAGCAGCGTAGAAGGCAGTTCGAACTATGGCTACACCTTC.

The CDR3, as DNA: TGTGCCAGCAGCCCCTCCCCCACCGGGATCCAAGAGACCCAGTACTTC. Encoded protein: CASSPSPTGIQETQYF. The rearrangement uses TRBV27 and TRBJ2-5; D is perhaps TRBD2 (5 bases). Trimming removed 6 bases at V and 1 base at J, with 18 bases between. This CDR3 is 16 amino acids long. The germline V gene encodes CDR1 MNHEY and CDR2 SMNVEV (reference sequence).

The table lists this clone with a count of one. The chain uses TRBV7-9 and TRBJ2-7, with unresolved D. V shed 5 bases and J shed 4 bases, with 15 bases lying between them. This CDR3 spans 14 amino acids. Germline CDR1 reads SEHNR; CDR2 reads FQNEAQ (reference sequence). As DNA, the CDR3 is TGTGCCAGCAGCCTTGGAATCTCAGTGTACGAGCAGTACTTC. It encodes CASSLGISVYEQYF.

The V gene is TRBV28, the J gene TRBJ2-7; TRBD1 might be the D (8 bases). The germline V gene has CDR1 MDHEN and CDR2 SYDVKM. The V gene lost 8 bases and the J gene lost 6 bases, with 23 bases spanning the gap. CDR3 length: 15 amino acids. The CDR3 nucleotides are TGTGCCAGCGGGAGGGACAGGCGGTTGAGTCGCGAGCAGTACTTC. It translates to CASGRDRRLSREQYF.

The chain couples TRBV28 to TRBJ2-5; 10 bases are a match to TRBD2. The CDR3 extends over 14 amino acids. The germline CDR1 and CDR2 sequences are MDHEN and SYDVKM. Unmatched junction bases numbered 14, after V lost 6 bases and J lost 13 bases. CDR3 bases: TGTGCCAGCAGCACCGGGACTAGCGAAAAATCCCGGTACTTC. The encoded protein is CASSTGTSEKSRYF.

The V gene is TRBV9, the J gene TRBJ2-2; 9 nucleotides agree with TRBD2. Germline assignment: CDR1 SGDLS and CDR2 YYNGEE. This CDR3 is built from 14 residues. J gave up 2 bases and V 6 bases, and 2 bases lay outside the gene matches. CDR3 bases: TGTGCCAGCAATCTAGCGGGAAACACCGGGGAGCTGTTTTTT. Protein: CASNLAGNTGELFF.

This chain uses TRBV7-9 with TRBJ1-1; D is unresolved. Germline assignment: CDR1 SEHNR and CDR2 FQNEAQ (reference sequence). The germline V and J ends were trimmed by 6 bases and 7 bases, with 12 bases remaining between them. The CDR3 runs 12 residues. The CDR3 loop reads CASSQGSYEAFF. For the CDR3, the DNA is TGTGCCAGCAGTCAAGGGAGTTATGAAGCTTTCTTT.

The CDR3 region is CASSPGGVREAFF. The CDR3 DNA sequence: TGTGCCAGTAGCCCGGGGGGGGTAAGGGAAGCTTTCTTT. The chain recombines TRBV19 with TRBJ1-1; TRBD1 is a possible D gene (5 bases). Trimming took 6 bases from V and 8 from J, leaving 16 bases between them. The germline gives CDR1 LNHDA, CDR2 SQIVND (reference sequence). The length of the CDR3 is 13 residues.

This chain links TRBV5-8 with TRBJ2-7; D possibly matches TRBD1 or TRBD2 (5 bases each). V dropped 2 bases and J dropped 6 bases, with 15 bases sitting between them. The CDR3 spans 14 residues. Germline values: CDR1 SGHTS, CDR2 YDEGEE. The CDR3 loop reads CASSFNRDGIEQYF. In nucleotides, the CDR3 is TGTGCCAGCAGCTTCAACCGGGACGGCATCGAGCAGTACTTC.

The chain is built from TRBV5-1 and TRBJ2-1; the D is unclear. Trimming took off 4 bases at V and 3 bases at J, with 8 bases between the two ends. Germline V gives CDR1 SGHRS, CDR2 YFSETQ. There are 13 residues in the CDR3. The CDR3 nucleotides read TGCGCCAGCAGCCAAAGGGTCTACAATGAGCAGTTCTTC. Translating gives CASSQRVYNEQFF.

This chain joins TRBV29-1 and TRBJ2-1; TRBD1 matches 7 bases. The germline CDR1 and CDR2 sequences are SQVTM and ANQGSEA. V gave up 6 bases and J gave up 9 bases; unmatched junction bases: 5. The CDR3 runs 11 residues. Written as DNA, the CDR3 is TGCAGCGTGGGACAGAATTCTGAGCAGTTCTTC. It yields the protein CSVGQNSEQFF.

The gene calls are TRBV13 and TRBJ2-1; 8 bases are shared with TRBD1. The junction had 7 bases not matched to a gene; V was cut back by 0 bases and J by 6 bases. Germline CDR1 PRHDT, CDR2 FYEKMQ (reference sequence). CDR3 size: 16 residues. The CDR3 region is CASSLGLRTGSNEQFF. The CDR3, as DNA: TGTGCCAGCAGCTTAGGCCTAAGGACAGGGAGCAATGAGCAGTTCTTC. The whole variable domain, filled in from reference TRBV13 and TRBJ2-1, reads AAGVIQSPRHLIKEKRETATLKCYPIPRHDTVYWYQQGPGQDPQFLISFYEKMQSDKGSIPDRFSAQQFSDYHSELNMSSLELGDSALYFCASSLGLRTGSNEQFFGPGTRLTVL.

V is TRBV9 and J is TRBJ2-1; tentative D call: TRBD2 (5 bases). Trimming removed 0 bases at V and 8 bases at J, with 12 bases between. Germline V lookup: CDR1 SGDLS, CDR2 YYNGEE. The CDR3 sequence is 14 residues long. CDR3 region: CASSVDLALHEQFF. In DNA, the CDR3 is TGTGCCAGCAGCGTAGACCTAGCTTTGCATGAGCAGTTCTTC.

CDR3 sequence (DNA): TGTGCCAGCAGCCCTCAGGGACTAGCGGGGCGTACGGAGACCCAGTACTTC. This encodes CASSPQGLAGRTETQYF. This sequence joins TRBV7-9 and TRBJ2-5; 13 bases fit TRBD2. This CDR3 comprises 17 residues. V was clipped by 5 bases and J by 5 bases; unmatched bases: 11. Germline V CDR1 and CDR2: SEHNR, FQNEAQ (reference sequence). The full variable domain, rest sourced from reference TRBV7-9 and TRBJ2-5, is DTGVSQNPRHKITKRGQNVTFRCDPISEHNRLYWYRQTLGQGPEFLTYFQNEAQLEKSRLLSDRFSAERPKGSFSTLEIQRTEQGDSAMYLCASSPQGLAGRTETQYFGPGTRLLVL.

The chain has TRBV4-1 and TRBJ2-7; 8 nucleotides match TRBD2. CDR1 is MGHRA, CDR2 YSYEKL, per germline. CDR3 length equals 15 residues. Trimming at V came to 5 bases and at J to 4 bases, leaving 10 bases not matched to a gene. The chain's CDR3 is CASSNRVAGGYEQYF. The CDR3 DNA is TGCGCCAGCAGCAATAGAGTCGCGGGGGGATACGAGCAGTACTTC.

This clone was counted a single time. This rearrangement joins TRBV14 to TRBJ2-7, with D possibly matching TRBD1 (5 bases). V lost 0 bases, J lost 2 bases, and 14 bases lay in between. The V gene's germline CDR1 is SGHDN and CDR2 FVKESK. This CDR3 contains 16 residues. DNA of the CDR3: TGTGCCAGCAGCCAAGATCTCGCAGGGCTACCCTACGAGCAGTACTTC. Its translation is CASSQDLAGLPYEQYF. Looking up the rest from reference TRBV14 and TRBJ2-7 gives the full variable domain: EAGVTQFPSHSVIEKGQTVTLRCDPISGHDNLYWYRRVMGKEIKFLLHFVKESKQDESGMPNNRFLAERTGGTYSTLKVQPAELEDSGVYFCASSQDLAGLPYEQYFGPGTRLTVT.

The chain has TRBV4-3 and TRBJ2-2, with unresolved D. The V end lost 2 bases, the J end lost 4 bases, and 5 bases lay between the germline ends. The CDR3 has 13 residues. Looked up from germline, CDR1 is LGHNA and CDR2 is YSLEER. DNA for the CDR3: TGCGCCAGCAGCCAAACTGGCACCGGGGAGCTGTTTTTT. This codes for CASSQTGTGELFF.

V is TRBV7-9 and J is TRBJ2-1, with TRBD2 matching over 10 bases. Germline assignment: CDR1 SEHNR and CDR2 FQNEAQ (reference sequence). The CDR3 contains 15 residues. V dropped 5 bases and J dropped 7; count of bases not matched to a gene: 8. This CDR3 is CASSIPPSGSNEQFF. In DNA form, the CDR3 reads TGTGCCAGCAGCATACCCCCTAGCGGGAGTAATGAGCAGTTCTTC.

The chain recombines TRBV27 with TRBJ2-2; TRBD1 matches 8 bases. The CDR3 totals 15 residues. CDR1 and CDR2 (germline): MNHEY, SMNVEV (reference sequence). V dropped 7 bases and J dropped 2; count of bases not matched to a gene: 6. CDR3 DNA: TGTGCCAGCAAGACGACAGGGGCCAACACCGGGGAGCTGTTTTTT. It specifies CASKTTGANTGELFF.